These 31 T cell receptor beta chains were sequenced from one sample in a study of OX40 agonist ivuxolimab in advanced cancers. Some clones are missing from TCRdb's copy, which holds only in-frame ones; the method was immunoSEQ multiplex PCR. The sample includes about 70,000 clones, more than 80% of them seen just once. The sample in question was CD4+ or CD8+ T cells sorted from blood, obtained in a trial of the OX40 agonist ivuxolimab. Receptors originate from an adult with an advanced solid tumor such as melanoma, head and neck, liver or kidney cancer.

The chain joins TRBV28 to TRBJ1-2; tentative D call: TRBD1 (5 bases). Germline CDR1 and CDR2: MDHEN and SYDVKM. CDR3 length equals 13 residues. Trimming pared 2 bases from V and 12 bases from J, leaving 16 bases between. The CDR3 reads CASSLRRSMGDTF. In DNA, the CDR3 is TGTGCCAGCAGTTTACGGAGATCCATGGGGGACACCTTC.

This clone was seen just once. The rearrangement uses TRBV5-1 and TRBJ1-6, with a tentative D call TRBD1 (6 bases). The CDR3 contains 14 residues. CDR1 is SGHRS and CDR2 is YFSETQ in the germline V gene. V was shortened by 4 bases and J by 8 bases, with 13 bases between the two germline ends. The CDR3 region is CASSREGGDSPLHF. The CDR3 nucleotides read TGCGCCAGCAGCCGCGAGGGGGGGGATTCACCCCTCCACTTT.

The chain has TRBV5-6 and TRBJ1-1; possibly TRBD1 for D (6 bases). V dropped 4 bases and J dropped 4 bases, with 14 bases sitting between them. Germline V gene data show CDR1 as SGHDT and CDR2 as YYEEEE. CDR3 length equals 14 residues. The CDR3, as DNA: TGTGCCAGCAGCGTACGCAGGGGATCCACTGAAGCTTTCTTT. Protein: CASSVRRGSTEAFF.

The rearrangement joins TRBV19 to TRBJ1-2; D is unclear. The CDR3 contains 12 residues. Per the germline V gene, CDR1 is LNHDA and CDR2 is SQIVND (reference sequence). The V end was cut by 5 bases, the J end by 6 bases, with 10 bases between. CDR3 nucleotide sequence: TGTGCCAGTAGTCACGGGGATAATGGCTACACCTTC. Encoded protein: CASSHGDNGYTF.

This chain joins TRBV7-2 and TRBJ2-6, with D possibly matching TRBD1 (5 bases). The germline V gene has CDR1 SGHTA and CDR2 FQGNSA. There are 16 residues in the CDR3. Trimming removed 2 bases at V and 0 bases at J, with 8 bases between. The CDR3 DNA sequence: TGTGCCAGCAGCTTACAGGGCCACTCTGGGGCCAACGTCCTGACTTTC. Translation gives CASSLQGHSGANVLTF.

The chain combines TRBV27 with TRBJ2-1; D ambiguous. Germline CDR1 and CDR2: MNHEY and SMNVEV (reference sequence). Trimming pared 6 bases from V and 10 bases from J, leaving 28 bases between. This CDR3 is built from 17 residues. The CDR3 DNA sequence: TGTGCCAGCAGCCTACTCTGGACCCTATTTTGTGTGGTGGAGCAGTTCTTC. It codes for CASSLLWTLFCVVEQFF.

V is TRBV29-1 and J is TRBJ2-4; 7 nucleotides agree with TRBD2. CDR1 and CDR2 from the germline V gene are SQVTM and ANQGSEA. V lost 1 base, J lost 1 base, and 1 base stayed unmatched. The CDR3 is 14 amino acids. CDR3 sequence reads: CSVEVRGAKNIQYF. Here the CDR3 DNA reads TGCAGCGTTGAAGTGCGGGGGGCCAAAAACATTCAGTACTTC.

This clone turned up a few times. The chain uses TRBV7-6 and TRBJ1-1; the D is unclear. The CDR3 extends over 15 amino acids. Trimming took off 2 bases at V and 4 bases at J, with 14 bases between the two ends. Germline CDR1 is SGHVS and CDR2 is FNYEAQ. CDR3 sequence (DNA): TGTGCCAGCAGCTTAAAACCCACCGATTCCACTGAAGCTTTCTTT. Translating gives CASSLKPTDSTEAFF.

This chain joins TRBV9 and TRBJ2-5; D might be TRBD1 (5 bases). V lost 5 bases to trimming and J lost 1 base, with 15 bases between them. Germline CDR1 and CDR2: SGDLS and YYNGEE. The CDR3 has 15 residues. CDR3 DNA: TGTGCCAGCAGTTCTGGAAGGGGCCGCCAAGAGACCCAGTACTTC. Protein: CASSSGRGRQETQYF.

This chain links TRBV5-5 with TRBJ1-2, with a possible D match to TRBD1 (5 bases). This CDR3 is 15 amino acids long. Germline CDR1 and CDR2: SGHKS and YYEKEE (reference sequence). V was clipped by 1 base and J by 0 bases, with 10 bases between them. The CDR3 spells CASSLFETANYGYTF. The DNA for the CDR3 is TGTGCCAGCAGCTTGTTTGAGACAGCTAACTATGGCTACACCTTC.

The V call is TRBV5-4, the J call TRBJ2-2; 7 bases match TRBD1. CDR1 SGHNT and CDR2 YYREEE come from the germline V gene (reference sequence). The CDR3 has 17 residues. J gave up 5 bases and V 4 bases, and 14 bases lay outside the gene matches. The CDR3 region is CASSARPGQLSTGELFF. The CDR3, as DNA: TGTGCCAGCAGCGCAAGGCCGGGACAGCTATCTACCGGGGAGCTGTTTTTT.

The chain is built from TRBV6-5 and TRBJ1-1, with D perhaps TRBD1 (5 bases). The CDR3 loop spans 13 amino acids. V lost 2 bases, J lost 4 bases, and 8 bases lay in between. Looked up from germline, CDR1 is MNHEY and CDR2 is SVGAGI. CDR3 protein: CASSYDRTTEAFF. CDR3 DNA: TGTGCCAGCAGTTACGACAGAACCACTGAAGCTTTCTTT.

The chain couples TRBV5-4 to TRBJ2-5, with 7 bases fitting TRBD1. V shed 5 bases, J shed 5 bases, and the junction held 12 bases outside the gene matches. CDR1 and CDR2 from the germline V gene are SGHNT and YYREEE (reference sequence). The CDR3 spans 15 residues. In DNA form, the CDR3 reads TGTGCCAGCAGAAGGGGACAGAGCCTCGGGGAGACCCAGTACTTC. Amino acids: CASRRGQSLGETQYF.

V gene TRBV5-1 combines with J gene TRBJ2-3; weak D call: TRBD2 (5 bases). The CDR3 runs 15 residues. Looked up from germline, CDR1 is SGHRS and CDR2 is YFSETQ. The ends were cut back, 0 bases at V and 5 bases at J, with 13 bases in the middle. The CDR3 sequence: CASSLVVGGLDTQYF. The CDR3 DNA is TGCGCCAGCAGCTTGGTGGTAGGAGGTCTAGATACGCAGTATTTT.

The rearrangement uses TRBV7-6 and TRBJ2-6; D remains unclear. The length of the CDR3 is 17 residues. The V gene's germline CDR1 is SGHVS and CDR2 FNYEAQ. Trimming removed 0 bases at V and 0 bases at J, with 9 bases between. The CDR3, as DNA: TGTGCCAGCAGCTTAGCCCCTCCGAACTCTGGGGCCAACGTCCTGACTTTC. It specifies CASSLAPPNSGANVLTF.

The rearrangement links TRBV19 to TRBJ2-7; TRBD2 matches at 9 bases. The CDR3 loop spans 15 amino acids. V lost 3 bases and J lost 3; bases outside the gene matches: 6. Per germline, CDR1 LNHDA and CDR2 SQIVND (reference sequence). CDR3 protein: CASSISGGSYYEQYF. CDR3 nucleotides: TGTGCCAGTAGTATCAGCGGGGGGTCTTACTACGAGCAGTACTTC.

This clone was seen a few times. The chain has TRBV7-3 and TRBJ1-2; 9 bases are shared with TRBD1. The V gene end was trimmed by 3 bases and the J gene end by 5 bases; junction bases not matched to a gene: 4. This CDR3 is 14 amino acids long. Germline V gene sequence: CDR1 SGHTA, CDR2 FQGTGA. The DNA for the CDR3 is TGTGCCAGCAGCTTCGGGACAGGGAATTATGGCTACACCTTC. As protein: CASSFGTGNYGYTF.

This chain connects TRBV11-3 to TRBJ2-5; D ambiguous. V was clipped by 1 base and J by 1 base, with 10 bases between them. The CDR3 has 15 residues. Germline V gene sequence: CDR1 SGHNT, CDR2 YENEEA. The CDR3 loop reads CASSLVGGSQETQYF. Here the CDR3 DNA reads TGTGCCAGCAGCTTAGTGGGCGGATCCCAAGAGACCCAGTACTTC.

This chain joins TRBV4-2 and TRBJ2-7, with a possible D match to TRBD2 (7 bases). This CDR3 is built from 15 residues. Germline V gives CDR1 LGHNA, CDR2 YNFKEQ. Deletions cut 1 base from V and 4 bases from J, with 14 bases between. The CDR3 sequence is CASSQAGGGTYEQYF. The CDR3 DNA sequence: TGTGCCAGCAGCCAAGCCGGCGGGGGCACTTACGAGCAGTACTTC.

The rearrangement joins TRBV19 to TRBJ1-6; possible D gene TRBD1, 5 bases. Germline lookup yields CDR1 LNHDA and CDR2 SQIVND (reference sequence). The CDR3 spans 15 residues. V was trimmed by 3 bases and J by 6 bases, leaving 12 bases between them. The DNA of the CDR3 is TGTGCCAGTAGTATTGGGGGAGTCGGTAATTCACCCCTCCACTTT. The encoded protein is CASSIGGVGNSPLHF.

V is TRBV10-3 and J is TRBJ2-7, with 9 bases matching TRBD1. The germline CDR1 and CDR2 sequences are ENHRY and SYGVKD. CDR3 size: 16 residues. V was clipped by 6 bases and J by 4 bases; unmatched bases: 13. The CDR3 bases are TGTGCCATCAGCCCAAGCGGCGGGACAGGGCCTTACGAGCAGTACTTC. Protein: CAISPSGGTGPYEQYF.

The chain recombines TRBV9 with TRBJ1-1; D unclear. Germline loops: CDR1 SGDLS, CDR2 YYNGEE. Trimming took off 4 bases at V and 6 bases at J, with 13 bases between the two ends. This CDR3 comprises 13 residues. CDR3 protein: CASSLNVGAEAFF. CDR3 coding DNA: TGTGCCAGCAGCCTAAATGTTGGGGCTGAAGCTTTCTTT. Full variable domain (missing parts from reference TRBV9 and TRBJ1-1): DSGVTQTPKHLITATGQRVTLRCSPRSGDLSVYWYQQSLDQGLQFLIQYYNGEERAKGNILERFSAQQFPDLHSELNLSSLELGDSALYFCASSLNVGAEAFFGQGTRLTVV.

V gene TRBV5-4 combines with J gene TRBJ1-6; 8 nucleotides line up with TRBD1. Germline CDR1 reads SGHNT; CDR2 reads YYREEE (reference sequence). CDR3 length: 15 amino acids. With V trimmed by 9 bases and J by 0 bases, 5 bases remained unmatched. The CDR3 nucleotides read TGTGCCATAAGGACAGGGAGCTCCTATAATTCACCCCTCCACTTT. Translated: CAIRTGSSYNSPLHF.

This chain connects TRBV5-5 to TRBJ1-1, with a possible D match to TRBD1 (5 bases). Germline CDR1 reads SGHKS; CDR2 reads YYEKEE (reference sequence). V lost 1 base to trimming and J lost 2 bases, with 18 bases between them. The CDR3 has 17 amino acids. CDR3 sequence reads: CASSLLFSGHANTEAFF. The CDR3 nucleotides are TGTGCCAGCAGCTTGTTATTCTCTGGACACGCTAACACTGAAGCTTTCTTT.

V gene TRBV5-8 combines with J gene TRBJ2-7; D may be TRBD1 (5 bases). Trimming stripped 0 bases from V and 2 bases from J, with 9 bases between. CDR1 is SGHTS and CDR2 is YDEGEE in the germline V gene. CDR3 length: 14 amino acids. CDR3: CASSLGQGPYEQYF. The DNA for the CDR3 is TGTGCCAGCAGCTTGGGCCAGGGTCCCTACGAGCAGTACTTC.

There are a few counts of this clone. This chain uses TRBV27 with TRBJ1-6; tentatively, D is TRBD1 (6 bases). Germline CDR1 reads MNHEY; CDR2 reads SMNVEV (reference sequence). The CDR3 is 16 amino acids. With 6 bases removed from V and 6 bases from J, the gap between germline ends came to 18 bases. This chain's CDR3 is CASSGLQGTGNSPLHF. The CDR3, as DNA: TGTGCCAGCAGCGGACTACAGGGTACCGGTAATTCACCCCTCCACTTT.

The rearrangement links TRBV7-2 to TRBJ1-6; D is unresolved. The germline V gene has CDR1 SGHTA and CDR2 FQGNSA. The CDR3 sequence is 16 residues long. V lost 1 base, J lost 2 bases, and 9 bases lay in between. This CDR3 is CASSLDPKPYNSPLHF. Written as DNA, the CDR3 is TGTGCCAGCAGCTTAGACCCCAAGCCCTATAATTCACCCCTCCACTTT.

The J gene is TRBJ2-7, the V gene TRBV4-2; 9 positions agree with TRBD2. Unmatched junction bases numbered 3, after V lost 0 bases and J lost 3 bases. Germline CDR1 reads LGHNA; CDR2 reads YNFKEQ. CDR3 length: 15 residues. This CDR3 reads CASSQDASGNYEQYF. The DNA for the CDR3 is TGTGCCAGCAGCCAAGATGCTAGCGGGAACTACGAGCAGTACTTC.

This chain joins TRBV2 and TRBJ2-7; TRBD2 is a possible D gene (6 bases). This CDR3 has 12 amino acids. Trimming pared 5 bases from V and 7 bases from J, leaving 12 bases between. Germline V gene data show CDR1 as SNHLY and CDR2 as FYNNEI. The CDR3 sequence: CASSSDREEQYF. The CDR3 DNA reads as TGTGCCAGCAGTTCGGACCGGGAGGAGCAGTACTTC.

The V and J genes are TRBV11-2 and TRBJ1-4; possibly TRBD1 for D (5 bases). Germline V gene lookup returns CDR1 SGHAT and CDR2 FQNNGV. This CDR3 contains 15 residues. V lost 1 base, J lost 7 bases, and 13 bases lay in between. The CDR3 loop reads CASSLGGLLGEKLFF. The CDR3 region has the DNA TGTGCCAGCAGCTTAGGGGGACTGCTGGGTGAAAAACTGTTTTTT. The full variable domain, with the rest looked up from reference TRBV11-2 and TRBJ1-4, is EAGVAQSPRYKIIEKRQSVAFWCNPISGHATLYWYQQILGQGPKLLIQFQNNGVVDDSQLPKDRFSAERLKGVDSTLKIQPAKLEDSAVYLCASSLGGLLGEKLFFGSGTQLSVL.

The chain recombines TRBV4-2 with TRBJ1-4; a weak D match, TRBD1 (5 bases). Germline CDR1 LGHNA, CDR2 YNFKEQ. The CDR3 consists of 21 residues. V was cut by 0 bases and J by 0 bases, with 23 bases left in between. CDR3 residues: CASSQDLPSGRHRATNEKLFF. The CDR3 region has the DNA TGTGCCAGCAGCCAAGATCTCCCCTCAGGGCGCCACCGTGCAACTAATGAAAAACTGTTTTTT.